This is a list of T cell receptor beta chains from one sample in a study of blood T cell repertoires in COVID-19. Sequencing used immunoSEQ multiplex PCR; TCRdb keeps in-frame clones, though not all of them. The table includes 210,000 or so clones, about 86% detected once. The sequenced material came from PBMCs or T cells enriched from blood (not recorded which). The receptors originated from a woman between 45 and 65 years old with acute COVID-19. Both conserved end residues are part of each CDR3. The D gene is left open where the match is weak. Clone size, where shown, is once, few, many, or a class for clones that have expanded.

v_call	j_call	d_call	clone_size	cdr3_length	cdr3_nt	cdr3_aa
TRBV19	TRBJ2-2	-	-	12	TGTGCCAGTATGGAGGGTCCCGGGGAGCTGTTTTTT	CASMEGPGELFF
TRBV28	TRBJ2-3	-	-	15	TGTGCCAGCAGTTTAAGTCAGGGGATGTCGTATACGCAGTATTTT	CASSLSQGMSYTQYF
TRBV7-2	TRBJ1-2	-	once	13	TGTGCCAGCAGCTTAGAAGGGGGTCATGGCTACACCTTC	CASSLEGGHGYTF
TRBV16	TRBJ1-1	TRBD1	once	15	TGTGCCAGCAGCCAATGGGGACAGTCGAACACTGAAGCTTTCTTT	CASSQWGQSNTEAFF
TRBV18	TRBJ1-6	TRBD1	-	18	TGTGCCAGCTCACCAGTCAGACAGGGACTCTCCTATAATTCACCCCTCCACTTT	CASSPVRQGLSYNSPLHF
TRBV4-3	TRBJ1-3	-	-	17	TGCGCCAGCAGCCAAGATCTCGGCAGGCCCTCTGGAAACACCATATATTTT	CASSQDLGRPSGNTIYF
TRBV19	TRBJ2-3	TRBD2	few	16	TGTGCCAGTAGTGACAGCGGGGGGGCGCGCCCAGATACGCAGTATTTT	CASSDSGGARPDTQYF
TRBV28	TRBJ1-1	-	-	13	TGTGCCAGCAGTACCAGGGTTCGCACTGAAGCTTTCTTT	CASSTRVRTEAFF
TRBV28	TRBJ1-2	TRBD1	-	14	TGTGCCAGCAGTCCGGGACAGACTAACTATGGCTACACCTTC	CASSPGQTNYGYTF
TRBV7-3	TRBJ2-3	TRBD2	once	15	TGTGCCAGCAGCCAACTAGCGGGGCTCACAGATACGCAGTATTTT	CASSQLAGLTDTQYF
TRBV4-1	TRBJ2-5	TRBD1	few	15	TGCGCCAGCAGCCAAGAAGAGGGGGCAGGAGAGACCCAGTACTTC	CASSQEEGAGETQYF
TRBV19	TRBJ2-3	TRBD2	-	15	TGTGCCAGTAGTATAGTACTAGCGAGCACAGATACGCAGTATTTT	CASSIVLASTDTQYF
TRBV5-1	TRBJ2-5	TRBD1	-	14	TGCGCCAGCAGCTCGACAGGGGTCCAAGAGACCCAGTACTTC	CASSSTGVQETQYF
TRBV3-1/TRBV3-2	TRBJ1-1	-	few	19	TGTGCCAGCAGCCACTATTCCCCGGGAGGGTTCAAGGATCACACTGAAGCTTTCTTT	CASSHYSPGGFKDHTEAFF
TRBV19	TRBJ1-1	-	-	16	TGTGCCAGTAGTATAGATCGGGGTGTGTTGAACACTGAAGCTTTCTTT	CASSIDRGVLNTEAFF
TRBV7-7	TRBJ2-1	-	-	13	TGTGCTAGCAGCTTAGCCACAGGGAATGAGCAGTTCTTC	CASSLATGNEQFF
TRBV14	TRBJ1-6	-	few	13	TGTGCCAGCAGCCAAGGAAACTACCCAGCCCTCCACTTT	CASSQGNYPALHF
TRBV27	TRBJ2-2	-	-	14	TGTGCCAGCAGTTTATCGGGAGCGGCCGGGGAGCTGTTTTTT	CASSLSGAAGELFF
TRBV5-1	TRBJ1-2	TRBD1	-	15	TGCGCCAGCAGACTCGGACAGGATCTATTTGGAGGCTACACCTTC	CASRLGQDLFGGYTF
TRBV5-5	TRBJ2-2	TRBD1	-	16	TGTGCCAGCAGCCCGAGGGGGACAGGGGACACCGGGGAGCTGTTTTTT	CASSPRGTGDTGELFF
TRBV25-1	TRBJ2-7	-	-	14	TGTGCCAGCAGTGCACCGGGGTCCACGAGGGAGCAGTACTTC	CASSAPGSTREQYF
TRBV10-3	TRBJ1-1	TRBD1	once	16	TGTGCCATCCGTCTGGTGGAGACAGGGGCTAACACTGAAGCTTTCTTT	CAIRLVETGANTEAFF
TRBV7-2	TRBJ2-2	-	once	16	TGTGCCAGCAGCTTAGGCCTAGGACAGAGGGTCGGGGAGCTGTTTTTT	CASSLGLGQRVGELFF
TRBV7-8	TRBJ1-2	-	-	16	TGTGCCAGCAGCTTAGGAGGAGTGAGGGCTACCTATGGCTACACCTTC	CASSLGGVRATYGYTF
TRBV6-5	TRBJ1-1	TRBD1	-	12	TGTGCCAGCAGCTCGGGACAGGGTATGGCTTTCTTT	CASSSGQGMAFF
TRBV9	TRBJ2-1	-	-	12	TGTGCCAGCAGCGTAGGGGAGAATGAGCAGTTCTTC	CASSVGENEQFF
TRBV3-1/TRBV3-2	TRBJ2-3	-	-	17	TGTGCCAGCAGCCGAGGAGGTTTCCGGGGTAGTGAGGATACGCAGTATTTT	CASSRGGFRGSEDTQYF
TRBV4-3	TRBJ1-6	-	-	13	TGCGCCAGCAGCCAAGAGAGTGGTTCACCCCTCCACTTT	CASSQESGSPLHF
TRBV5-1	TRBJ2-1	TRBD2	-	14	TGCGCCAGCAGCTTGGCCCCGGGGGGTAATGAGCAGTTCTTC	CASSLAPGGNEQFF
TRBV2	TRBJ1-2	TRBD1	once	15	TGTGCCAGCAGTGGAGGACAGGGGAATCCTTATGGCTACACCTTC	CASSGGQGNPYGYTF
TRBV6-5	TRBJ1-1	-	-	11	TGTGCCAGCACGGGCGGGGATGAAGCTTTCTTT	CASTGGDEAFF
TRBV5-4	TRBJ2-1	-	-	16	TGTGCCAGCACCCTCGGTTTGGCAGGGGCCTACAATGAGCAGTTCTTC	CASTLGLAGAYNEQFF
TRBV3-1/TRBV3-2	TRBJ1-3	-	-	15	TGTGCCAGCAGCCCTCCAGGTAGCTCTGGAAACACCATATATTTT	CASSPPGSSGNTIYF
TRBV9	TRBJ2-5	TRBD1	-	16	TGTGCCAGCAGCGTAGGGACAGGGACCTTTCAAGAGACCCAGTACTTC	CASSVGTGTFQETQYF
TRBV19	TRBJ2-3	-	-	15	TGTGCCAGTAGGGGTTTAGCGGCAACCACAGATACGCAGTATTTT	CASRGLAATTDTQYF
TRBV7-2	TRBJ1-2	-	-	13	TGTGCCAGCAGCTTAAGGGAGGGCTATGGCTACACCTTC	CASSLREGYGYTF
TRBV5-6	TRBJ2-5	TRBD2	once	13	TGTGCCAGCAGCTTGAAGGCGGGAGTGTCCCAGTACTTC	CASSLKAGVSQYF
TRBV7-9	TRBJ1-2	-	-	15	TGTGCCAGCAGCTTAGGTGAAGAGGCTAACTATGGCTACACCTTC	CASSLGEEANYGYTF
TRBV7-2	TRBJ1-2	TRBD1	-	17	TGTGCCAGCAGCTTACTTCCGTCAGGGGGAATGAACTATGGCTACACCTTC	CASSLLPSGGMNYGYTF
TRBV19	TRBJ2-6	TRBD2	-	15	TGTGCCAGTAGTCCGGGGGGTACTGGGGCCAACGTCCTGACTTTC	CASSPGGTGANVLTF
TRBV2	TRBJ2-3	TRBD2	-	16	TGTGCCAGTACCCTTTCCCTAGCGGGAGGGCAAGATACGCAGTATTTT	CASTLSLAGGQDTQYF
TRBV28	TRBJ1-5	-	few	14	TGTGCCAGCAGGCGAACAGGGTCCCCCACCCCCCAGCATTTT	CASRRTGSPTPQHF
TRBV30	TRBJ2-7	TRBD2	-	15	TGTGCCTGGAGCCAAAGGACTAGCAGTAATTACGAGCAGTACTTC	CAWSQRTSSNYEQYF
TRBV5-6	TRBJ1-3	TRBD1	-	16	TGTGCCAGCAGCTTGGCAGGGGGCAGGGGAAGAAACACCATATATTTT	CASSLAGGRGRNTIYF
TRBV2	TRBJ2-3	-	once	17	TGTGCCAGCAGTGAGTCCGGGACTTTAAGGAACACAGATACGCAGTATTTT	CASSESGTLRNTDTQYF
TRBV7-9	TRBJ1-4	TRBD1	few	14	TGTGCCAGCAGCCGGGGACAGCTTAATGAAAAACTGTTTTTT	CASSRGQLNEKLFF
TRBV24-1	TRBJ2-3	TRBD2	-	15	TGTGCCACCAGTGATTCGACTAGCGGGAGAGATACGCAGTATTTT	CATSDSTSGRDTQYF
TRBV28	TRBJ1-4	-	once	14	TGTGCCAGCAGTTTATTAAATCAGGGAAGGGAACTGTTTTTT	CASSLLNQGRELFF
TRBV7-2	TRBJ2-1	TRBD2	-	15	TGTGCCAGCAGTCTTAGGACTAGCGGACCCAATGAGCAGTTCTTC	CASSLRTSGPNEQFF
TRBV11-2	TRBJ2-7	-	-	15	TGTGCCAGCAGCTTCCTGGCGGGCCGAGCCTACGAGCAGTACTTC	CASSFLAGRAYEQYF
TRBV7-2	TRBJ2-5	TRBD2	-	18	TGTGCCAGCAGCTTAGTTTCTACCGGTCCGCGGGGGGTTGAGACCCAGTACTTC	CASSLVSTGPRGVETQYF
TRBV28	TRBJ2-3	TRBD1	-	15	TGTGCCAGCAGCCTAACAGGGGGACGAACAGATACGCAGTATTTT	CASSLTGGRTDTQYF
TRBV7-2	TRBJ2-7	TRBD2	-	14	TGTGCCAGCAGCCCTACTAGCGGGAAATACGAGCAGTACTTC	CASSPTSGKYEQYF
TRBV2	TRBJ1-6	-	-	15	TGTGCCAGCACGGAGCGCCACTCCTATAATTCACCCCTCCACTTT	CASTERHSYNSPLHF
TRBV3-1/TRBV3-2	TRBJ2-7	-	-	14	TGTGCCAGCAGCCCCCTCGACGGAGTAGGCGAGCAGTACTTC	CASSPLDGVGEQYF
TRBV30	TRBJ2-5	TRBD1	-	14	TGTGCCTGGAGGGGAACAGGGGATACGGAGACCCAGTACTTC	CAWRGTGDTETQYF
TRBV5-5	TRBJ2-2	TRBD2	-	14	TGTGCCAGCGACCCCAGCGGGAGCACCGGGGAGCTGTTTTTT	CASDPSGSTGELFF
TRBV27	TRBJ2-7	TRBD2	-	14	TGTGCCAGCAGTCAGGGACTAGCGGGCCACGAGCAGTACTTC	CASSQGLAGHEQYF
TRBV11-2	TRBJ2-5	TRBD2	-	15	TGTGCCAGCAGCTTGACTAGCGGGGTGGGGGAGACCCAGTACTTC	CASSLTSGVGETQYF
TRBV18	TRBJ2-7	TRBD1	-	13	TGTGCCAGCTCACGGGGACAGTTGGAGGAGCAGTACTTC	CASSRGQLEEQYF